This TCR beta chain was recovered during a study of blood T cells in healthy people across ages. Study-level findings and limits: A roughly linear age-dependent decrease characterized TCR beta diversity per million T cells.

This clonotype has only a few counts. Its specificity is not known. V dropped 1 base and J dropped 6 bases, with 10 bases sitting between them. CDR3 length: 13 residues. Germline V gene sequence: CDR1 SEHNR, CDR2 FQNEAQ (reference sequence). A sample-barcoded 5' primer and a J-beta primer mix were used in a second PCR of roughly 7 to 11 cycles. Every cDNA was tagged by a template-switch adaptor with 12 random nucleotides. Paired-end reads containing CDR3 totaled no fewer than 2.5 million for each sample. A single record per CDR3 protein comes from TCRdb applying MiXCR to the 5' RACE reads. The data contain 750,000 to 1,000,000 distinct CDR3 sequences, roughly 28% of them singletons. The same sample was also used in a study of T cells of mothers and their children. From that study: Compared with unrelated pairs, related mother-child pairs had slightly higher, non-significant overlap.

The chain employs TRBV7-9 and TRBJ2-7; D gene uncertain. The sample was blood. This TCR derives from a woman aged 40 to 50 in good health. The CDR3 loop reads CASSLGVSREQYF. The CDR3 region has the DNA TGTGCCAGCAGCTTAGGTGTTAGTCGCGAGCAGTACTTC.